This entry lists 2 T cell receptor beta chains sequenced from one sample in a study of blood T cell repertoires in COVID-19. This table comes from immunoSEQ multiplex PCR, and its TCRdb copy is limited to in-frame clones, with some not included. The sample records about 400,000 clones, roughly 90% being singletons. Material: PBMCs or T cells enriched from blood (not recorded which). The receptors shown here come from a woman between 40 and 55 years old with acute COVID-19.

The V and J genes are TRBV6-5 and TRBJ1-2, with 9 bases aligning to TRBD1. Per germline, CDR1 MNHEY and CDR2 SVGAGI. The CDR3 spans 15 residues. J was trimmed by 0 bases and V by 6 bases; bases with no gene match: 5. In nucleotides, the CDR3 is TGTGCCAGCAGGTCCGGGACAGGGCCTAACTATGGCTACACCTTC. Its translation: CASRSGTGPNYGYTF.

The CDR3 loop is CASSQPRDRGSGGYTF. The CDR3, as DNA: TGCGCCAGCAGCCAGCCAAGAGACAGGGGGAGTGGTGGCTACACCTTC. The chain joins TRBV4-1 to TRBJ1-2, with 9 nucleotides matching TRBD1. This CDR3 has 16 amino acids. With 3 bases clipped from V and 7 bases from J, the junction kept 12 bases outside the gene matches. Germline V gene sequence: CDR1 MGHRA, CDR2 YSYEKL.